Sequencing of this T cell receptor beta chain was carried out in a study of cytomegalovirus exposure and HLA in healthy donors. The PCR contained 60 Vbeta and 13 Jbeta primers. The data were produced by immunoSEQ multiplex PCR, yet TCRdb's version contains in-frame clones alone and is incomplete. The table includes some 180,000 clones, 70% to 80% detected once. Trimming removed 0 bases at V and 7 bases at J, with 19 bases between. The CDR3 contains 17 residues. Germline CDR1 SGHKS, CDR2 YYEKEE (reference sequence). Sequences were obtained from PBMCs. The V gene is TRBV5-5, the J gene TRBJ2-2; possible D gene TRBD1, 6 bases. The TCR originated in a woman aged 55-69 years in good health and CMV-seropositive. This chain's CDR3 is CASSLAFRRQGFGELFF. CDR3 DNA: TGTGCCAGCAGCTTGGCCTTTCGGAGGCAGGGGTTCGGGGAGCTGTTTTTT.